Many counts were recorded for the clone carrying this TCR beta chain. The antigen is undetermined. These data belong to a study of CD8 T cells in ankylosing spondylitis. Making the TCR beta libraries involved quantitative 5'-RACE with molecular barcodes. TCRdb re-derived calls from the 5' RACE reads in MiXCR, one entry per CDR3 protein. The sample includes 35,000 or so distinct CDR3 sequences, approximately 5.9% seen only once; the top ten take roughly 12%. Broader study findings: Seemingly distinctive of ankylosing spondylitis blood was a TCR beta motif formed by eight highly homologous variants.

Germline V CDR1 and CDR2: DFQATT, SNEGSKA (reference sequence). The CDR3 consists of 12 residues. V dropped 5 bases and J dropped 5; count of bases not matched to a gene: 3. Sequencing was done on a sample of blood, either unsorted or a sorted T cell fraction (not recorded which). This receptor was taken from a male donor with ankylosing spondylitis or in good health (not recorded which). The V call is TRBV20-1, the J call TRBJ2-7; 10 bases are a match to TRBD1. This CDR3 is CSASGTGDEQYF. The CDR3 bases are TGCAGTGCTTCTGGGACAGGGGACGAGCAGTACTTC.